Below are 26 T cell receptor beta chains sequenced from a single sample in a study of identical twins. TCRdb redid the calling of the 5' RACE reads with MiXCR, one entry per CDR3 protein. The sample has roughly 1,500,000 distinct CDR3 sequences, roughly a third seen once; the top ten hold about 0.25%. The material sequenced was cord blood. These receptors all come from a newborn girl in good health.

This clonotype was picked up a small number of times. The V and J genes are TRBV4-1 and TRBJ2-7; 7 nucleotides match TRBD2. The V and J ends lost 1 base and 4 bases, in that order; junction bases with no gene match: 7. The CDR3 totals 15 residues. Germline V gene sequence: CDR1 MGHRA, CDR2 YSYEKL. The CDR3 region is CASSQVASGMYEQYF. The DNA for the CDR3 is TGCGCCAGCAGCCAAGTTGCAAGCGGGATGTACGAGCAGTACTTC.

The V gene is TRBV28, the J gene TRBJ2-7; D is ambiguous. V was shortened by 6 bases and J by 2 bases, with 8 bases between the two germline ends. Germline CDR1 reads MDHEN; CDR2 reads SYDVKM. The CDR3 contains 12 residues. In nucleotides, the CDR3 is TGTGCCAGCAGCCGTAAACCCTACGAGCAGTACTTC. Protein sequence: CASSRKPYEQYF.

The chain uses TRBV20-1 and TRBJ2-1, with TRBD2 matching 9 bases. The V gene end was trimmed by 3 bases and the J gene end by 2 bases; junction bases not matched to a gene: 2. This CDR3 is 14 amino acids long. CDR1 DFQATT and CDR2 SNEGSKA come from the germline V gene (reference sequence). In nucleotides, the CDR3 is TGCAGTGCTAGTAGGACTAGCGCCTACAATGAGCAGTTCTTC. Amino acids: CSASRTSAYNEQFF.

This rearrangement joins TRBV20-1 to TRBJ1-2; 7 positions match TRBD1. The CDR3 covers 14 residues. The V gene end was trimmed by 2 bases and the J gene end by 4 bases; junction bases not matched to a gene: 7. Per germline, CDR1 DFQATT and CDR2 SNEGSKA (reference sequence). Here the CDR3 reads CSARRGGQSYGYTF. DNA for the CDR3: TGCAGTGCTAGAAGGGGGGGACAGTCCTATGGCTACACCTTC.

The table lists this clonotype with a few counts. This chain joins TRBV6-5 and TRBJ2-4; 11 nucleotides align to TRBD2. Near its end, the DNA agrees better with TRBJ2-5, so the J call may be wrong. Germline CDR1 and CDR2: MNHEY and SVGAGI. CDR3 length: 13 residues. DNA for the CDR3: TGTGCCAGCGCTAGCGGGAGGTTGGGGACCCAGTACTTC. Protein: CASASGRLGTQYF.

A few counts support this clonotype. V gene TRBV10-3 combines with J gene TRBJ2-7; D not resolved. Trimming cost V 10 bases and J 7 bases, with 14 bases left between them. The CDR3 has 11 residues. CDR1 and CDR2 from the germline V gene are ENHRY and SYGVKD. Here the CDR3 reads CATSRAREQYF. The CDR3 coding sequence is TGTGCCACCTCCCGGGCTCGGGAGCAGTACTTC.

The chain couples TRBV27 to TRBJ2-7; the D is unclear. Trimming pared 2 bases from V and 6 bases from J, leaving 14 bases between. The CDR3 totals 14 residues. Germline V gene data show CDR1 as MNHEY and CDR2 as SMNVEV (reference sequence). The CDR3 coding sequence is TGTGCCAGCAGTTTAGTTTACATCGGTGGCGAGCAGTACTTC. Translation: CASSLVYIGGEQYF.

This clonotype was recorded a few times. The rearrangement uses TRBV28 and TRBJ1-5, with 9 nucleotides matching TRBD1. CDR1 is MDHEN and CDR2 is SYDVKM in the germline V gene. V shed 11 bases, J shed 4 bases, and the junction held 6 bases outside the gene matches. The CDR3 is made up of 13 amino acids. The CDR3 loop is CALGQGTNQPQHF. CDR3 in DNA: TGTGCCTTAGGACAGGGGACAAATCAGCCCCAGCATTTT.

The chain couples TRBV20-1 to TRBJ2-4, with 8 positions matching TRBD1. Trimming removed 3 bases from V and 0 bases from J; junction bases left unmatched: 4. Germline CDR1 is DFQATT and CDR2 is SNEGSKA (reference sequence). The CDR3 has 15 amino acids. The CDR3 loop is CSARTGAVAKNIQYF. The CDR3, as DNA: TGCAGTGCTAGGACAGGGGCCGTAGCCAAAAACATTCAGTACTTC.

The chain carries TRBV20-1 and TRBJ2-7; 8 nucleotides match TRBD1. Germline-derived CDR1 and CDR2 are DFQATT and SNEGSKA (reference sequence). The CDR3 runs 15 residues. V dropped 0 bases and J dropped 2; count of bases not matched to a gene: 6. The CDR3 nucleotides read TGCAGTGCTAGAGAAATAGGGACAGGCCCCTACGAGCAGTACTTC. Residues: CSAREIGTGPYEQYF.

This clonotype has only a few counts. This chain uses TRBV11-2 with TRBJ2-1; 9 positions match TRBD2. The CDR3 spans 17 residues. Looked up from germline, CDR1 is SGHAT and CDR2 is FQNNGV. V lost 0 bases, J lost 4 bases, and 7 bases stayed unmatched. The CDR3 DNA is TGTGCCAGCAGCTTAGACGTCCCTAGCGGGACATACAATGAGCAGTTCTTC. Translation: CASSLDVPSGTYNEQFF.

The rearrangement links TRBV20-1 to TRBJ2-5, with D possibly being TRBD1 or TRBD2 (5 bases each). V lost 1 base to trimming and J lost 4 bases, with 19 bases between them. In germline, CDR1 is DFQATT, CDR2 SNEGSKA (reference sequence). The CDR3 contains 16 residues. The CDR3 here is CSARGFPGASRETQYF. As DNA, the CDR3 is TGCAGTGCTAGAGGTTTCCCCGGGGCGTCCCGAGAGACCCAGTACTTC.

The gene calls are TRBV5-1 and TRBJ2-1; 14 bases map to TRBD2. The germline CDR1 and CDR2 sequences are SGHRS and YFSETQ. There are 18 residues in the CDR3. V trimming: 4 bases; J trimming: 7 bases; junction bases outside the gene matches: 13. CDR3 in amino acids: CASSPTGTSGSLRNEQFF. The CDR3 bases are TGCGCCAGCAGCCCAACCGGGACTAGCGGGAGTCTGAGGAATGAGCAGTTCTTC.

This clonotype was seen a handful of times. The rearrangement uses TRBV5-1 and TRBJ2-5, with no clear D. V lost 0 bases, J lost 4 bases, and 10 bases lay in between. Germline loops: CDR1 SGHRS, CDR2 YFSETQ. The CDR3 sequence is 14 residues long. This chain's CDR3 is CASSLELARETQYF. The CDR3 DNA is TGCGCCAGCAGCTTGGAGTTAGCTAGAGAGACCCAGTACTTC.

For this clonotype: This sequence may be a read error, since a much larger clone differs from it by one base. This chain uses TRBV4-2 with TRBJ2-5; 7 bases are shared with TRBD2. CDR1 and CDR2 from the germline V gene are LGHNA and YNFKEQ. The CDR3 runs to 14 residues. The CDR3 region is CANSPRDYQETQYF. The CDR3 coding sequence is TGTGCCAACAGCCCCCGGGACTATCAAGAGACCCAGTACTTC.

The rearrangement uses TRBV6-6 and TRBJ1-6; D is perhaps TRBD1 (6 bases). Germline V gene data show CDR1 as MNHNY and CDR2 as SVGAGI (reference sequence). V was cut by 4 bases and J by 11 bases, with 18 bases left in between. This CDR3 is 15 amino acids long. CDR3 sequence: CASSFLEQGRPPLHF. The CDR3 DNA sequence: TGTGCCAGCAGTTTCCTCGAACAGGGACGGCCACCCCTCCACTTT.

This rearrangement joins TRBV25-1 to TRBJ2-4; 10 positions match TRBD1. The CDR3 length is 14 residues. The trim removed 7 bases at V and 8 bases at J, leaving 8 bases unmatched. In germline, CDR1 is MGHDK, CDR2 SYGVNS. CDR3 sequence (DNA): TGTGCCAGCAAGACAGGGGGCCCTGCGGACATTCAGTACTTC. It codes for CASKTGGPADIQYF.

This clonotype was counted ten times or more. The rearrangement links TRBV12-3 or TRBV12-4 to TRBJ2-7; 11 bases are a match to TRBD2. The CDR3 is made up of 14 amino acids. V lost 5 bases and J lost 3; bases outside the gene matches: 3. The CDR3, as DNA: TGTGCCAGCAGTATGGGACTAGCGGTCTACGAGCAGTACTTC. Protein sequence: CASSMGLAVYEQYF.

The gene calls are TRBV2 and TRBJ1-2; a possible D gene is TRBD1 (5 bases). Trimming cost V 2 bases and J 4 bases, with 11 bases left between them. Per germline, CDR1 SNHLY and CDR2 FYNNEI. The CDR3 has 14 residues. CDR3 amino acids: CASSERDLGYGYTF. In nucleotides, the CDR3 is TGTGCCAGCAGTGAAAGGGACCTGGGCTATGGCTACACCTTC. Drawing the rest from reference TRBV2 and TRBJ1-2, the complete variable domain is EPEVTQTPSHQVTQMGQEVILRCVPISNHLYFYWYRQILGQKVEFLVSFYNNEISEKSEIFDDQFSVERPDGSNFTLKIRSTKLEDSAMYFCASSERDLGYGYTFGSGTRLTVV.

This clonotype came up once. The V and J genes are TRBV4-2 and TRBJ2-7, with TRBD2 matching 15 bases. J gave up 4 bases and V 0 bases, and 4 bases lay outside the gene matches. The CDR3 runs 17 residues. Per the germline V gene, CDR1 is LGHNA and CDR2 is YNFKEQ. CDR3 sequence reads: CASSQDGTSGRRYEQYF. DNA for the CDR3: TGTGCCAGCAGCCAAGATGGGACTAGCGGGAGGAGGTACGAGCAGTACTTC.

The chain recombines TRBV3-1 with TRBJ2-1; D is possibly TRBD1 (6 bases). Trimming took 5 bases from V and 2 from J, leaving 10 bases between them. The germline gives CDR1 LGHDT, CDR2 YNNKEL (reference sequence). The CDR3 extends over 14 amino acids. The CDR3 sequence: CASSRTDTYNEQFF. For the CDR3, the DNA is TGTGCCAGCAGCAGGACAGACACCTACAATGAGCAGTTCTTC.

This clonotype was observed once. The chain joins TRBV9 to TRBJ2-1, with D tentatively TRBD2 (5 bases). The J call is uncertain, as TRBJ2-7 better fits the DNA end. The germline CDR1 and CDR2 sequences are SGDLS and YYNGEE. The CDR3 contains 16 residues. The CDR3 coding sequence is TGTGCCAGCAGCCCCCCTAAAAGCGGCTCCTACAATGAGCAGTACTTC. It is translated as CASSPPKSGSYNEQYF.

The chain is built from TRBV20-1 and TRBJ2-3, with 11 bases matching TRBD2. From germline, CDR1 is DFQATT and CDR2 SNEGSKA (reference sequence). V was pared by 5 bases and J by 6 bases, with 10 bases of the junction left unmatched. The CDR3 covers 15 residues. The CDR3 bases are TGCAGTGCTCAATACCTAGCGGGAGGAGTCGATACGCAGTATTTT. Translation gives CSAQYLAGGVDTQYF.

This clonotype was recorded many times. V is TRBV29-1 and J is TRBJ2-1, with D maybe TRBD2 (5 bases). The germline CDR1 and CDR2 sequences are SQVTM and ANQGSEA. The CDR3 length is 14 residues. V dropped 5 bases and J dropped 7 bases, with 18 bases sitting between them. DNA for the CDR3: TGCAGCGTTCGGCCTGGGCTAGCTCGAAATGAGCAGTTCTTC. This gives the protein CSVRPGLARNEQFF.

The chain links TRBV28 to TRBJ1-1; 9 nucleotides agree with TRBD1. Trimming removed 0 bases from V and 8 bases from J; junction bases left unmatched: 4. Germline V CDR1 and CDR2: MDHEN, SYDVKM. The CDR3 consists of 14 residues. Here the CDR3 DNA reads TGTGCCAGCAGTTTATGGACAGGGGGTAAAGAAGCTTTCTTT. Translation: CASSLWTGGKEAFF.

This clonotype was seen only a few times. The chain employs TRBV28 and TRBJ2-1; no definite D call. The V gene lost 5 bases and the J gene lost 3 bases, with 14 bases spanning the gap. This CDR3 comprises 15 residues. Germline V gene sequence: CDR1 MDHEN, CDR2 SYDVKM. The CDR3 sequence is CASSPNYYGYNEQFF. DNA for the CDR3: TGTGCCAGCAGTCCCAACTATTATGGCTACAATGAGCAGTTCTTC.